The T cell receptor beta chain under discussion was sequenced for a study of identical twins. The study, taken as a whole, reports: Insertions were fewer in abundant cord blood beta clonotypes, whereas memory repertoires showed none of this pattern.

A single record per CDR3 protein comes from TCRdb applying MiXCR to the 5' RACE reads. The data show 300,000 or so distinct CDR3 sequences, 8.5% to 9.5% seen once. There are many counts of this clonotype. Its antigen is undetermined. This same sample was also taken into another study, of yellow fever vaccine responses in identical twins.

Sequencing input: CD8+ T cells sorted from blood. The TCR comes from a woman aged 18-30 years in good health.

The CDR3 bases are TGTGCCAGCAGACTAGACGGGACAGGGGGCGCGAATAGGACCTATGGCTACACCTTC. Its protein product is CASRLDGTGGANRTYGYTF. The rearrangement uses TRBV12-3 or TRBV12-4 and TRBJ1-2; 12 bases agree with TRBD1. The J segment lost 4 bases and the V segment lost 6 bases, leaving 18 bases of the junction unmatched. This CDR3 has 19 residues.